Below are 26 T cell receptor beta chains sequenced from a single sample in a study of post-analysis software for immune sequencing data. Study-wide results and caveats: In patients, TRBV5-6, TRBV5-1 and TRBV20-1 belonged to five TRBV segments found more frequently than in controls.

Presence of unique molecular identifiers characterized the TCR beta cDNA libraries. MiXCR, run by TCRdb on the PCR reads, gives a single entry per CDR3 protein. Among about 380,000 distinct CDR3 sequences listed, roughly 38% were seen once. These receptors lack a known antigen. The sample taken for sequencing was blood. All receptors derive from a girl aged 5 to 17 with multiple sclerosis.

V usage is TRBV4-1 and J usage is TRBJ2-1, with D perhaps being TRBD1 or TRBD2 (5 bases each). Germline V CDR1 and CDR2: MGHRA, YSYEKL. The CDR3 covers 16 residues. Trimming removed 1 base at V and 3 bases at J, with 13 bases between. The CDR3: CASSQGRWGIYNEQFF. The CDR3 DNA sequence: TGCGCCAGCAGCCAAGGGAGGTGGGGGATCTACAATGAGCAGTTCTTC.

This clonotype was found a few times. This sequence joins TRBV6-5 and TRBJ2-1, with unresolved D. The germline CDR1 and CDR2 sequences are MNHEY and SVGAGI. V dropped 3 bases and J dropped 1 base, with 7 bases sitting between them. CDR3 length: 14 residues. The CDR3 loop reads CASSYQGSYNEQFF. The CDR3 DNA sequence: TGTGCCAGCAGTTATCAAGGATCCTACAATGAGCAGTTCTTC.

This clonotype was recorded a few times. The V and J genes are TRBV6-5 and TRBJ1-2, with 7 positions matching TRBD1. This CDR3 has 15 residues. Germline V gene data show CDR1 as MNHEY and CDR2 as SVGAGI. The V and J ends lost 0 bases and 3 bases, in that order; junction bases with no gene match: 4. For the CDR3, the DNA is TGTGCCAGCAGTTACTCGAACAGGGGCGACTATGGCTACACCTTC. Its protein product is CASSYSNRGDYGYTF.

This clonotype was found a few times. The V call is TRBV27, the J call TRBJ2-1; D assignment may be TRBD1 or TRBD2 (5 bases each). Germline CDR1 is MNHEY and CDR2 is SMNVEV (reference sequence). With 10 bases removed from V and 5 bases from J, the gap between germline ends came to 12 bases. This CDR3 has 12 residues. The DNA of the CDR3 is TGTGCCACCGGGACCCTTAACAATGAGCAGTTCTTC. Its protein product is CATGTLNNEQFF.

This clonotype was counted between two and nine times. The chain links TRBV6-8 to TRBJ1-2; 7 nucleotides agree with TRBD1. The CDR3 is 14 amino acids. V lost 4 bases to trimming and J lost 3 bases; unmatched junction nucleotides: 5. Germline V lookup: CDR1 MNHGY, CDR2 SAAAGT. Written as DNA, the CDR3 is TGTGCCAGCAGTTTAAGAGGGACAGACTATGGCTACACCTTC. This sequence encodes CASSLRGTDYGYTF.

The V gene is TRBV20-1, the J gene TRBJ1-2, with 7 bases identical to TRBD1. V lost 7 bases and J lost 4; bases outside the gene matches: 3. This CDR3 contains 11 residues. The germline gives CDR1 DFQATT, CDR2 SNEGSKA (reference sequence). The CDR3 reads CSGDSGYGYTF. As DNA, the CDR3 is TGCAGTGGGGACAGCGGCTATGGCTACACCTTC.

The gene calls are TRBV21-1 and TRBJ1-5; the table's D call, TRBD1, has no DNA check behind it. TRBV21-1 is annotated as a pseudogene. The CDR3 extends over 15 amino acids. In nucleotides, the CDR3 is TGTGCCAGCAGCAACCCGGACAGAAACAATCAGCCCCAGCATTTT. Its protein is CASSNPDRNNQPQHF.

For this clonotype: With a much larger clone just one base away, this may be a read error. This sequence joins TRBV4-1 and TRBJ2-7; tentatively, D is TRBD1 or TRBD2 (5 bases each). CDR3 length equals 16 residues. The germline gives CDR1 MGHRA, CDR2 YSYEKL. V was shortened by 4 bases and J by 1 base, with 17 bases between the two germline ends. This CDR3 is CASSRMSGTSSYEQYF. CDR3 nucleotides: TGCGCCAGCAGCCGGATGTCTGGGACCAGTTCCTACGAGCAGTACTTC.

This clonotype was picked up a small number of times. The chain links TRBV29-1 to TRBJ1-1; unclear D gene. The CDR3 extends over 12 amino acids. From germline, CDR1 is SQVTM and CDR2 ANQGSEA. V lost 7 bases, J lost 0 bases, and 9 bases lay in between. The CDR3 sequence is CSAPTLNTEAFF. The DNA of the CDR3 is TGCAGCGCCCCTACCTTGAACACTGAAGCTTTCTTT.

The chain employs TRBV7-2 and TRBJ1-2, with a weak D call TRBD1 (5 bases). Trimming pared 5 bases from V and 0 bases from J, leaving 13 bases between. Germline CDR1 SGHTA, CDR2 FQGNSA. CDR3 size: 15 residues. CDR3 in DNA: TGTGCCAGCAGCGGAAGGACAAGGGCTAACTATGGCTACACCTTC. Protein product: CASSGRTRANYGYTF.

This clonotype was seen a handful of times. The CDR3 is CASSPTTGGTLADEQYF. The CDR3 bases are TGCGCCAGCAGCCCAACGACAGGGGGAACCCTGGCCGACGAGCAGTACTTC. The V gene is TRBV5-1, the J gene TRBJ2-7; 9 bases are shared with TRBD1. Trimming took 4 bases from V and 5 from J; bases not matched to a gene: 16. The V gene's germline CDR1 is SGHRS and CDR2 YFSETQ. The CDR3 runs 17 residues. Full variable domain (rest looked up from reference TRBV5-1 and TRBJ2-7): KAGVTQTPRYLIKTRGQQVTLSCSPISGHRSVSWYQQTPGQGLQFLFEYFSETQRNKGNFPGRFSGRQFSNSRSEMNVSTLELGDSALYLCASSPTTGGTLADEQYFGPGTRLTVT.

The CDR3 nucleotides are TGTGCCAGCAGTTTACACTCTGACAGCACAGATACGCAGTATTTT. It is translated as CASSLHSDSTDTQYF. The chain employs TRBV12-3 or TRBV12-4 and TRBJ2-3, with unresolved D. The CDR3 has 15 residues. Trimming cost V 2 bases and J 0 bases, with 9 bases left between them.

Of note for this clonotype: One end of the junction does not line up with germline, which may come from a read error. The chain links TRBV20-1 to TRBJ2-7, with D perhaps being TRBD1 or TRBD2 (5 bases each). This CDR3 has 13 residues. The germline CDR1 and CDR2 sequences are DFQATT and SNEGSKA (reference sequence). As DNA, the CDR3 is TGCAGTGTATGGAGCAGGGAGTCCTCCGAGCAGTACTTC. This codes for CSVWSRESSEQYF.

This clonotype was counted between two and nine times. The chain has TRBV12-3 or TRBV12-4 and TRBJ2-5; D assignment may be TRBD1 or TRBD2 (5 bases each). The CDR3 is 13 amino acids. The germline V and J ends were trimmed by 4 bases and 7 bases, with 13 bases remaining between them. The CDR3 sequence: CASSYSRGGTQYF. The CDR3 coding sequence is TGTGCCAGCAGTTACTCCCGTGGGGGGACCCAGTACTTC.

The chain links TRBV20-1 to TRBJ2-1; a possible D gene is TRBD1 (5 bases). Germline CDR1 reads DFQATT; CDR2 reads SNEGSKA (reference sequence). The CDR3 totals 11 residues. Trimming took off 2 bases at V and 7 bases at J, with 6 bases between the two ends. The CDR3 DNA sequence: TGCAGTGCTAGAAGGGGAAATGAGCAGTTCTTC. It codes for CSARRGNEQFF.

Details on this clonotype: Its ends do not fully match the called genes, so a read error is possible. The V gene is TRBV12-3 or TRBV12-4, the J gene TRBJ2-1; tentative D call: TRBD2 (5 bases). This CDR3 has 17 residues. Written as DNA, the CDR3 is TGTGCCAGCAGTTCCCTTATCTTGAGGGAGACCTACAGTGAGCAGTTCTTC. Protein product: CASSSLILRETYSEQFF.

This clonotype turned up a few times. Here the CDR3 DNA reads TGTGCCAGCAGCTTAACCGAGACTGCGGAGCAGTACTTC. It codes for CASSLTETAEQYF. V usage is TRBV7-3 and J usage is TRBJ2-7; D uncertain. Trimming took off 0 bases at V and 7 bases at J, with 10 bases between the two ends. CDR1 is SGHTA and CDR2 is FQGTGA in the germline V gene. CDR3 length: 13 amino acids.

The chain employs TRBV20-1 and TRBJ1-1; D is ambiguous. V lost 1 base and J 7 bases, leaving 13 bases between the germline ends. Per the germline V gene, CDR1 is DFQATT and CDR2 is SNEGSKA (reference sequence). This CDR3 spans 13 amino acids. CDR3 nucleotides: TGCAGTGCTAGAGTGTGTTTGGGCTGTGAAGCTTTCTTT. Its translation is CSARVCLGCEAFF.

This clonotype came up a few times. The genes are TRBV20-1 and TRBJ2-7, with 7 positions matching TRBD1. Germline V gene lookup returns CDR1 DFQATT and CDR2 SNEGSKA (reference sequence). There are 13 residues in the CDR3. V shed 6 bases and J 3 bases; nucleotides not matched to a gene: 8. Here the CDR3 reads CSAPDRLLYEQYF. DNA of the CDR3: TGCAGTGCCCCGGACAGGCTACTCTACGAGCAGTACTTC.

The chain couples TRBV5-5 to TRBJ2-1, with D maybe TRBD2 (6 bases). This CDR3 comprises 13 residues. V dropped 3 bases and J dropped 7 bases, with 11 bases sitting between them. Looked up from germline, CDR1 is SGHKS and CDR2 is YYEKEE (reference sequence). The CDR3 loop reads CASSSPGRNEQFF. The CDR3 DNA reads TGTGCCAGCAGCTCCCCTGGGAGGAATGAGCAGTTCTTC.

The CDR3 DNA is TGTGCCAGCAGCTTGTCCGGGACTAGTCACAATGAGCAGTTCTTC. Protein: CASSLSGTSHNEQFF. This chain joins TRBV7-2 and TRBJ2-1; 8 bases map to TRBD2. Germline V gives CDR1 SGHTA, CDR2 FQGNSA. The CDR3 has 15 amino acids. V gave up 3 bases and J gave up 5 bases; unmatched junction bases: 6.

The V call is TRBV28, the J call TRBJ1-1; D is undetermined. Germline values: CDR1 MDHEN, CDR2 SYDVKM. The CDR3 totals 13 residues. Trimming stripped 2 bases from V and 7 bases from J, with 11 bases between. The CDR3 DNA reads as TGTGCCAGCAGTTTAGGGGTGGAGGTTGAAGCTTTCTTT. Protein sequence: CASSLGVEVEAFF.

DNA for the CDR3: TGTGCCAGCTCACCACGAAGCGGGGGGCTACAAGAGACCCAGTACTTC. This gives the protein CASSPRSGGLQETQYF. The rearrangement uses TRBV12-3 or TRBV12-4 and TRBJ2-5; 9 positions agree with TRBD2. This CDR3 has 16 residues. The V gene end was trimmed by 8 bases and the J gene end by 2 bases; junction bases not matched to a gene: 12.

This clonotype was detected ten times or more. This chain joins TRBV5-1 and TRBJ1-2; no clear D. Germline V lookup: CDR1 SGHRS, CDR2 YFSETQ. Trimming removed 2 bases from V and 2 bases from J, with 10 bases in between. This CDR3 region has 14 residues. The DNA for the CDR3 is TGCGCCAGCAGCTTCGGTGACGGAAACTATGGCTACACCTTC. Translated: CASSFGDGNYGYTF.

This clonotype was picked up many times. The rearrangement uses TRBV7-2 and TRBJ2-1; 7 bases map to TRBD1. The CDR3 runs to 14 residues. The germline CDR1 and CDR2 sequences are SGHTA and FQGNSA. Trimming removed 3 bases from V and 2 bases from J; junction bases left unmatched: 1. CDR3 nucleotide sequence: TGTGCCAGCAGCTTGGGGACAGCCTACAATGAGCAGTTCTTC. Protein product: CASSLGTAYNEQFF.

This clonotype was picked up one time. DNA of the CDR3: TGTGCCAGCAGCCAGGCAGGGGCCCTCACCGGGGAGCTGTTTTTT. Protein sequence: CASSQAGALTGELFF. The chain is built from TRBV4-2 and TRBJ2-2; tentative D call: TRBD1 (6 bases). The CDR3 runs 15 residues. Between the trimmed V and J ends, which lost 3 bases and 4 bases, there was a span of 12 bases. Germline V gene data show CDR1 as LGHNA and CDR2 as YNFKEQ.